This T cell receptor beta chain appears in the sequencing data of a study of cytomegalovirus exposure and HLA in healthy donors. Study-wide findings and caveats: The only immune exposure information that was available was CMV serostatus.

Both 60 Vbeta primers and 13 Jbeta primers went into the PCR. Method: immunoSEQ multiplex PCR; TCRdb's copy keeps in-frame clones and lacks some. The sample records hundreds of thousands of clones, 72% being singletons. This clone was observed a single time. Its antigen is currently unknown. The V and J ends lost 4 bases and 0 bases respectively, with 16 bases between them. Germline values: CDR1 MDHEN, CDR2 SYDVKM. CDR3 length equals 17 residues. The chain has TRBV28 and TRBJ1-3; D call uncertain. The sequence was obtained from a female donor in good health and CMV-seronegative. Sequencing input: PBMCs. The CDR3 bases are TGTGCCAGCAGTTCCCCCCTAGGTTTCAACTCTGGAAACACCATATATTTT. Encoded protein: CASSSPLGFNSGNTIYF.